These 14 T cell receptor beta chains share one sample of origin, sequenced in a study of T-cell memory formation after mild COVID-19. TCRdb called the 5' RACE reads again in MiXCR, with one record for every CDR3 protein. Here the sample spans around 250,000 distinct CDR3 sequences, less than 20% being singletons. Sequences were obtained from PBMCs or a T cell subset sorted from them (not recorded which). The receptors were gathered from an adult woman who had mild COVID-19 (a few samples of this study predate the infection). Cell type and time point are not known.

This clonotype was observed many times. Germline is not matched at one junction end, which may reflect a read error. The CDR3 here is CASSLQGNTEAFF. The CDR3 nucleotides are TGTGCCAGCAGTTTACAGGGGAACACTGAAGCTTTCTTT. The V call is TRBV5-1, the J call TRBJ1-1, with a tentative D call TRBD1 (6 bases). Germline loops: CDR1 SGHRS, CDR2 YFSETQ. The CDR3 is 13 amino acids.

This clonotype was seen only a few times. The chain uses TRBV6-2 or TRBV6-3 and TRBJ1-1; the D is unclear. Trimming pared 6 bases from V and 3 bases from J, leaving 8 bases between. CDR1 is MNHEY, CDR2 SVGEGT, per germline. The CDR3 length is 12 residues. The CDR3, as DNA: TGTGCCAGCAGATGGAGGGACACTGAAGCTTTCTTT. It codes for CASRWRDTEAFF.

This rearrangement joins TRBV3-1 to TRBJ2-3, with 8 bases identical to TRBD2. With V trimmed by 5 bases and J by 1 base, 2 bases remained unmatched. The CDR3 runs to 14 residues. The germline CDR1 and CDR2 sequences are LGHDT and YNNKEL (reference sequence). CDR3 loop: CASSAGGGTDTQYF. Here the CDR3 DNA reads TGTGCCAGCAGCGCCGGGGGGGGCACAGATACGCAGTATTTT.

This clonotype was seen only a few times. This chain uses TRBV7-2 with TRBJ2-4; 7 bases align to TRBD1. The CDR3 sequence is 16 residues long. Trimming at V came to 7 bases and at J to 6 bases, leaving 15 bases not matched to a gene. Germline CDR1 SGHTA, CDR2 FQGNSA. This CDR3 reads CASNQGGWAGRNIQYF. The CDR3 nucleotides are TGTGCCAGCAACCAAGGGGGCTGGGCAGGGAGAAACATTCAGTACTTC.

This clonotype was found a few times. The V and J genes are TRBV20-1 and TRBJ2-1; TRBD2 matches 8 bases. CDR1 and CDR2 from the germline V gene are DFQATT and SNEGSKA (reference sequence). The CDR3 is 15 residues long. Trimming at V came to 6 bases and at J to 10 bases, leaving 17 bases not matched to a gene. Written as DNA, the CDR3 is TGCAGTGCGAAAAATGAGGAGCGGGGGTCGAAGGAGCAGTTCTTC. Residues: CSAKNEERGSKEQFF.

The chain joins TRBV6-6 to TRBJ2-1; TRBD1 aligns across 9 bases. Germline CDR1 is MNHNY and CDR2 is SVGAGI (reference sequence). Trimming at V came to 5 bases and at J to 0 bases, leaving 20 bases not matched to a gene. This CDR3 spans 21 amino acids. The CDR3 reads CASSPQQGARSSSSSYNEQFF. DNA for the CDR3: TGTGCCAGCAGTCCCCAACAGGGGGCGCGCTCATCATCGAGCTCCTACAATGAGCAGTTCTTC.

This chain connects TRBV24-1 to TRBJ2-7; 7 bases match TRBD2. CDR1 is KGHDR, CDR2 SFDVKD, per germline. The trim removed 2 bases at V and 2 bases at J, leaving 11 bases unmatched. The CDR3 sequence is 17 residues long. CDR3 DNA sequence: TGTGCCACCAGTGATTCCCCGATAGCGGGCGGGACCTACGAGCAGTACTTC. It codes for CATSDSPIAGGTYEQYF.

The table lists this clonotype with a few counts. V is TRBV7-3 and J is TRBJ2-3; D is unresolved. The CDR3 has 14 residues. From germline, CDR1 is SGHTA and CDR2 FQGTGA. The V end lost 2 bases, the J end lost 6 bases, and 12 bases lay between the germline ends. CDR3 coding DNA: TGTGCCAGCAGCTTAGGGCAATCAGCGGATACGCAGTATTTT. Its translation: CASSLGQSADTQYF.

This clonotype occurred a few times. V and J are TRBV9 and TRBJ1-2; D ambiguous. Germline CDR1 and CDR2: SGDLS and YYNGEE. The CDR3 extends over 14 amino acids. V gave up 4 bases and J gave up 2 bases, with 12 bases separating them. In nucleotides, the CDR3 is TGTGCCAGCAGCCCCACCTCCGGGAACTATGGCTACACCTTC. Protein: CASSPTSGNYGYTF.

Only a few counts were recorded for this clonotype. The J gene is TRBJ1-1, the V gene TRBV19; 8 bases align to TRBD1. The length of the CDR3 is 15 residues. Per the germline V gene, CDR1 is LNHDA and CDR2 is SQIVND (reference sequence). V shed 7 bases, J shed 1 base, and the junction held 8 bases outside the gene matches. CDR3 region: CASMVRQGPNTEAFF. The CDR3 DNA reads TGTGCCAGTATGGTAAGACAGGGGCCGAACACTGAAGCTTTCTTT.

This clonotype has more than one count but fewer than ten. The chain joins TRBV4-1 to TRBJ2-3, with D perhaps given as TRBD1 or TRBD2 (6 bases each). This CDR3 is 18 amino acids long. CDR1 MGHRA and CDR2 YSYEKL come from the germline V gene. Deletions cut 0 bases from V and 0 bases from J, with 16 bases between. CDR3: CASSQDPYGGRSTDTQYF. CDR3 DNA sequence: TGCGCCAGCAGCCAAGATCCGTACGGGGGCCGCAGCACAGATACGCAGTATTTT.

The sample holds a few counts of this clonotype. The CDR3 sequence: CASREQGYGTDTQYF. The DNA for the CDR3 is TGTGCCAGCAGGGAGCAGGGTTACGGCACAGATACGCAGTATTTT. This sequence joins TRBV12-3 or TRBV12-4 and TRBJ2-3, with D possibly being TRBD1 (5 bases). The CDR3 totals 15 residues. The ends were cut back, 6 bases at V and 1 base at J, with 14 bases in the middle.

V is TRBV29-1 and J is TRBJ2-3; D gene uncertain. The CDR3 has 13 residues. CDR1 is SQVTM and CDR2 is ANQGSEA in the germline V gene. Deletions cut 6 bases from V and 3 bases from J, with 13 bases between. The CDR3 DNA reads as TGCAGCGTCGCTGTGGGGTTGACAGATACGCAGTATTTT. Its protein product is CSVAVGLTDTQYF.

This clonotype was counted a few times. The chain employs TRBV11-2 and TRBJ2-1; D is possibly TRBD1 or TRBD2 (5 bases each). CDR1 is SGHAT and CDR2 is FQNNGV in the germline V gene. The V gene lost 10 bases and the J gene lost 9 bases, with 19 bases spanning the gap. This CDR3 has 13 residues. The CDR3 here is CANPLTGRGEQFF. CDR3 in DNA: TGTGCCAACCCCCTAACAGGCCGGGGTGAGCAGTTCTTC. Variable domain in full (rest from reference TRBV11-2 and TRBJ2-1): EAGVAQSPRYKIIEKRQSVAFWCNPISGHATLYWYQQILGQGPKLLIQFQNNGVVDDSQLPKDRFSAERLKGVDSTLKIQPAKLEDSAVYLCANPLTGRGEQFFGPGTRLTVL.